This TCR beta chain was found in a study of T-cell memory formation after mild COVID-19. Whole-study context: TCR clustering was largely donor specific.

This clonotype was observed at least ten times. Its antigen is undetermined. In germline, CDR1 is MNHEY, CDR2 SVGEGT. V lost 5 bases and J 4 bases, leaving 12 bases between the germline ends. The CDR3 consists of 14 residues. 5'RACE primed at constant segments yielded TCR alpha and TCR beta cDNA libraries bearing sample barcodes and UMIs. TCRdb fed the 5' RACE reads into MiXCR, producing one record per CDR3 protein. The repertoire consists of around 390,000 distinct CDR3 sequences, with approximately 15% occurring once and the leading ten covering roughly 21%. Regarding the study as a whole: Cross-reactive memory seemingly joined, as some responding clones were found in pre-infection memory. CD4/CD8 balance held among clones contracting day 15 to 85, and later expanders leaned CD4+.

The specimen was PBMCs or a T cell subset sorted from them (not recorded which). This chain joins TRBV6-2 or TRBV6-3 and TRBJ1-5; no clear D gene. This clonotype originated in a young man who had mild COVID-19 (a few samples of this study predate the infection). Cell type and time point are not known. This chain's CDR3 is CASSPLTGNQPQHF. The DNA of the CDR3 is TGTGCCAGCAGTCCCCTTACCGGGAATCAGCCCCAGCATTTT.